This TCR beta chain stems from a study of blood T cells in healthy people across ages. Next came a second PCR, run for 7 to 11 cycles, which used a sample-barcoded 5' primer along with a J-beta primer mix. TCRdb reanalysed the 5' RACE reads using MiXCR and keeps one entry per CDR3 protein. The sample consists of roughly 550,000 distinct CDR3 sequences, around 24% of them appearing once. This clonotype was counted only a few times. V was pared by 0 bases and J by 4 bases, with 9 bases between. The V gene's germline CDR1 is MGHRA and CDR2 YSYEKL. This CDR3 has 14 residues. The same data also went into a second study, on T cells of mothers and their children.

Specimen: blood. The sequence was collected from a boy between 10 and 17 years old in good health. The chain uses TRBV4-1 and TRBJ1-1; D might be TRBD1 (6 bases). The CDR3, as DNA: TGCGCCAGCAGCCAAGATTGGGGGCCCACTGAAGCTTTCTTT. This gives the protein CASSQDWGPTEAFF.